This TCR beta chain was sequenced for a study of low-dose radiotherapy and immunotherapy resistance in tumors. Study summary: Cohort 1 was given 0.5 Gy fractions every 2 weeks, 6.5 Gy in total. Ipilimumab 1 mg/kg every six weeks, together with nivolumab 240 mg every two weeks, was given intravenously to patients.

Time point meaning: before trial treatment. Eligibility criteria specified advanced solid malignancies devoid of tumor-infiltrating lymphocytes. TRAV- and TRBV-specific primers primed first-strand cDNA, covering alpha and beta chains. A constant-region primer paired with the V-primer adapter amplified TCRs over about 20 PCR cycles. MiXCR was run by TCRdb on the reads, yielding one entry per CDR3 protein. This sample has tens of thousands of distinct CDR3 sequences, with 15% to 20% found just once. This clonotype was detected many times. This sample comprised PBMCs, obtained before treatment. The source of this sequence is a male donor with prostate cancer.

The CDR3 coding sequence is TGTGCCAGCAGCCCCAGCAATGAGCAGTTCTTC. Translation: CASSPSNEQFF. The chain uses TRBV7-2 and TRBJ2-1; D is undetermined. The V end was cut by 5 bases, the J end by 6 bases, with 5 bases between. The CDR3 sequence is 11 residues long. Germline CDR1 is SGHTA and CDR2 is FQGNSA.